This passage covers 24 T cell receptor beta chains from one sample sequenced in a study of identical twins. From the 5' RACE reads, TCRdb called clonotypes with MiXCR, one entry per CDR3 protein. The table includes approximately 620,000 distinct CDR3 sequences, 8.5% to 9.5% detected once. These data were also filed under a second study, of yellow fever vaccine responses in identical twins.

Source material: PBMCs. The origin of the receptors is a woman under 30 in good health.

The chain carries TRBV5-1 and TRBJ2-3; no definite D call. V lost 3 bases, J lost 8 bases, and 10 bases lay in between. This CDR3 spans 12 amino acids. Germline lookup yields CDR1 SGHRS and CDR2 YFSETQ. For the CDR3, the DNA is TGCGCCAGCAGCTCGAACATAGGTACGCAGTATTTT. This codes for CASSSNIGTQYF.

This clonotype was picked up many times. The chain employs TRBV20-1 and TRBJ1-5; D call uncertain. The V gene's germline CDR1 is DFQATT and CDR2 SNEGSKA (reference sequence). Trimming shortened V by 2 bases and J by 8 bases, and 13 bases separated the two germline ends. This CDR3 comprises 13 residues. CDR3 in DNA: TGCAGTGCTAGACACGTGGACTCGGAGCCCCAGCATTTT. The encoded protein is CSARHVDSEPQHF.

V is TRBV6-1 and J is TRBJ1-3; possible D gene TRBD1, 5 bases. CDR3 length: 14 residues. Trimming took off 6 bases at V and 8 bases at J, with 17 bases between the two ends. Germline-derived CDR1 and CDR2 are MNHNS and SASEGT. This CDR3 is CASSPGLWGDTIYF. The DNA for the CDR3 is TGTGCCAGCAGCCCAGGGCTTTGGGGAGACACCATATATTTT.

This clonotype was found a few times. V gene TRBV9 combines with J gene TRBJ2-2; 11 bases agree with TRBD2. Germline V gene sequence: CDR1 SGDLS, CDR2 YYNGEE. The V segment lost 3 bases and the J segment 3 bases; nucleotides outside the gene matches: 4. This CDR3 region has 16 residues. In DNA, the CDR3 is TGTGCCAGCAGCGCGACTAGCGGGATACACACCGGGGAGCTGTTTTTT. Its protein product is CASSATSGIHTGELFF.

This clonotype showed up just a few times. The chain combines TRBV29-1 with TRBJ2-1, with D possibly matching TRBD1 (6 bases). CDR1 is SQVTM, CDR2 ANQGSEA, per germline. The CDR3 length is 14 residues. Between the trimmed V and J ends, which lost 4 bases and 6 bases, there was a span of 16 bases. CDR3 in DNA: TGCAGCGTTGGGAGTCTGGACAGACCCAATGAGCAGTTCTTC. It codes for CSVGSLDRPNEQFF.

This clonotype showed up just a few times. The rearrangement links TRBV4-1 to TRBJ2-5; TRBD2 matches 15 bases. In germline, CDR1 is MGHRA, CDR2 YSYEKL. J was trimmed by 4 bases and V by 1 base; bases with no gene match: 4. The CDR3 extends over 17 amino acids. CDR3 protein: CASSQALGLAGGETQYF. Written as DNA, the CDR3 is TGCGCCAGCAGCCAAGCTTTGGGACTAGCGGGAGGAGAGACCCAGTACTTC.

The DNA for the CDR3 is TGTGCCAGCAGCGTAGAGGGCGTAGACTCTGGAAACACCATATATTTT. The encoded protein is CASSVEGVDSGNTIYF. This sequence joins TRBV9 and TRBJ1-3; D not certain. The V end lost 0 bases, the J end lost 0 bases, and 10 bases lay between the germline ends. The CDR3 runs to 16 residues. Germline CDR1 and CDR2: SGDLS and YYNGEE.

The CDR3 reads CASSFTGLEQYF. CDR3 coding DNA: TGCGCCAGCAGCTTTACAGGGCTCGAGCAGTACTTC. The chain employs TRBV5-1 and TRBJ2-7, with D perhaps matching TRBD1 (6 bases). Germline V gives CDR1 SGHRS, CDR2 YFSETQ. CDR3 length: 12 residues. V lost 2 bases and J lost 6, with 9 bases in between.

The chain joins TRBV29-1 to TRBJ2-7, with a possible D match to TRBD1 (6 bases). Germline CDR1 is SQVTM and CDR2 is ANQGSEA. Trimming shortened V by 2 bases and J by 1 base, and 12 bases separated the two germline ends. The CDR3 consists of 14 residues. CDR3 in amino acids: CSVELGARSYEQYF. The CDR3 DNA follows: TGCAGCGTTGAATTGGGGGCACGGTCCTACGAGCAGTACTTC.

The chain joins TRBV24-1 to TRBJ1-5; possibly TRBD1 for D (5 bases). CDR1 is KGHDR and CDR2 is SFDVKD in the germline V gene. Between the trimmed V and J ends, which lost 3 bases and 5 bases, there was a span of 10 bases. CDR3 length: 14 residues. For the CDR3, the DNA is TGTGCCACCAGTGATACCGACAGCCATCAGCCCCAGCATTTT. This gives the protein CATSDTDSHQPQHF.

Only a few counts were recorded for this clonotype. The gene calls are TRBV29-1 and TRBJ2-1, with 10 bases fitting TRBD2. Germline assignment: CDR1 SQVTM and CDR2 ANQGSEA. With 7 bases clipped from V and 6 bases from J, the junction kept 12 bases outside the gene matches. CDR3 length: 15 residues. CDR3 coding DNA: TGCAGCGGGTTGGCTAGCGGGAGTAGGAGCAATGAGCAGTTCTTC. It encodes CSGLASGSRSNEQFF.

The J gene is TRBJ2-7, the V gene TRBV7-2; 7 bases are a match to TRBD2. J was trimmed by 3 bases and V by 4 bases; bases with no gene match: 9. This CDR3 region has 15 residues. Germline CDR1 is SGHTA and CDR2 is FQGNSA. CDR3 region: CASSSGGIGLYEQYF. The DNA of the CDR3 is TGTGCCAGCAGCTCGGGGGGAATCGGGCTCTACGAGCAGTACTTC.

This clonotype was recorded at least ten times. J is TRBJ2-1 and V is TRBV11-2; TRBD2 matches 10 bases. The CDR3 runs 15 residues. Germline CDR1 reads SGHAT; CDR2 reads FQNNGV. With V trimmed by 1 base and J by 7 bases, 4 bases remained unmatched. The CDR3 DNA follows: TGTGCCAGCAGCTTAGTCCTAGCGGGAGTGAATGAGCAGTTCTTC. Translation: CASSLVLAGVNEQFF. The full variable domain, rest sourced from reference TRBV11-2 and TRBJ2-1, is EAGVAQSPRYKIIEKRQSVAFWCNPISGHATLYWYQQILGQGPKLLIQFQNNGVVDDSQLPKDRFSAERLKGVDSTLKIQPAKLEDSAVYLCASSLVLAGVNEQFFGPGTRLTVL.

V gene TRBV10-2 combines with J gene TRBJ1-2; no definite D call. The CDR3 runs 13 residues. The germline V gene encodes CDR1 WSHSY and CDR2 SAAADI. V dropped 0 bases and J dropped 8 bases, with 10 bases sitting between them. CDR3 residues: CASSESPSGGYTF. The CDR3 DNA is TGCGCCAGCAGTGAGTCGCCTTCAGGCGGCTACACCTTC.

Only a few counts were recorded for this clonotype. V is TRBV6-1 and J is TRBJ2-2, with D possibly matching TRBD1 (6 bases). This CDR3 is 15 amino acids long. V lost 8 bases and J lost 6, with 19 bases in between. Germline V CDR1 and CDR2: MNHNS, SASEGT. CDR3 coding DNA: TGTGCCAGCCTCAAGGGGGTGACTGCCGCCGGGGAGCTGTTTTTT. It specifies CASLKGVTAAGELFF.

The chain has TRBV15 and TRBJ2-1, with D perhaps matching TRBD2 (6 bases). The germline CDR1 and CDR2 sequences are LNHNV and YYDKDF (reference sequence). Trimming shortened V by 0 bases and J by 9 bases, and 15 bases separated the two germline ends. The CDR3 length is 15 residues. The DNA of the CDR3 is TGTGCCACCAGCAGAGATCAACGGGACTGGGGTGAGCAGTTCTTC. It encodes CATSRDQRDWGEQFF.

The table lists this clonotype with many counts. The rearrangement uses TRBV24-1 and TRBJ2-1; 7 bases are shared with TRBD1. The ends lost 3 bases at V and 7 bases at J; junction bases unmatched: 14. The V gene's germline CDR1 is KGHDR and CDR2 SFDVKD. CDR3 size: 17 residues. CDR3 region: CATSDPTPTGARNEQFF. The CDR3 nucleotides are TGTGCCACCAGTGATCCGACCCCCACAGGGGCGCGGAATGAGCAGTTCTTC.

This chain links TRBV30 with TRBJ2-3; D uncertain. Between the trimmed V and J ends, which lost 0 bases and 0 bases, there was a span of 7 bases. CDR1 and CDR2 (germline): GTSNPN, SVGIG (reference sequence). This CDR3 spans 14 amino acids. The CDR3 nucleotides are TGTGCCTGGAGTGTAGGGCAGAGCACAGATACGCAGTATTTT. Protein product: CAWSVGQSTDTQYF. The entire variable domain, with the rest obtained from reference TRBV30 and TRBJ2-3, is as follows: SQTIHQWPATLVQPVGSPLSLECTVEGTSNPNLYWYRQAAGRGLQLLFYSVGIGQISSEVPQNLSASRPQDRQFILSSKKLLLSDSGFYLCAWSVGQSTDTQYFGPGTRLTVL.

This clonotype was seen only a few times. The CDR3 DNA reads as TGCAGCGTTGAAACCCCGGTCCCCGGGGAAGAGACCCAGTACTTC. It codes for CSVETPVPGEETQYF. The rearrangement uses TRBV29-1 and TRBJ2-5; tentatively, D is TRBD2 (5 bases). Trimming pared 2 bases from V and 3 bases from J, leaving 16 bases between. The CDR3 totals 15 residues. Germline V gene lookup returns CDR1 SQVTM and CDR2 ANQGSEA.

This chain joins TRBV29-1 and TRBJ2-3, with 9 bases matching TRBD2. Germline V gene lookup returns CDR1 SQVTM and CDR2 ANQGSEA. This CDR3 spans 15 amino acids. J gave up 1 base and V 7 bases, and 9 bases lay outside the gene matches. CDR3 sequence (DNA): TGCAGCGCCAACGGAGGCGGGGGGGGCACAGATACGCAGTATTTT. This codes for CSANGGGGGTDTQYF.

The chain recombines TRBV29-1 with TRBJ2-2, with D possibly matching TRBD1 (5 bases). V gave up 4 bases and J gave up 3 bases, with 6 bases separating them. Germline V gene lookup returns CDR1 SQVTM and CDR2 ANQGSEA. The CDR3 covers 12 residues. Written as DNA, the CDR3 is TGCAGCGTTGCCAGGGACACCGGGGAGCTGTTTTTT. Translated, it gives CSVARDTGELFF.

This clonotype was observed many times. This chain joins TRBV3-1 and TRBJ1-1; no clear D. Germline CDR1 and CDR2: LGHDT and YNNKEL (reference sequence). This CDR3 is built from 14 residues. The V end was cut by 2 bases, the J end by 0 bases, with 7 bases between. The CDR3 DNA follows: TGTGCCAGCAGCCAATTCGAGATGAACACTGAAGCTTTCTTT. Translation: CASSQFEMNTEAFF.

The V and J genes are TRBV4-1 and TRBJ2-1; TRBD1 aligns across 11 bases. After removal of 4 bases from V and 7 bases from J, the junction contained 18 bases not matched to a gene. Germline V CDR1 and CDR2: MGHRA, YSYEKL. CDR3 length equals 19 residues. This chain's CDR3 is CASSLPAGQGASGHNEQFF. For the CDR3, the DNA is TGCGCCAGCAGCCTCCCTGCTGGACAGGGGGCTAGCGGGCATAATGAGCAGTTCTTC.

V gene TRBV28 combines with J gene TRBJ2-5; possible D gene TRBD1, 5 bases. This CDR3 spans 16 amino acids. The V gene lost 6 bases and the J gene lost 3 bases, with 20 bases spanning the gap. Germline V gene sequence: CDR1 MDHEN, CDR2 SYDVKM. The CDR3 sequence is CASRGSGLPRKETQYF. The CDR3, as DNA: TGTGCCAGCAGGGGGTCAGGGTTACCCAGAAAAGAGACCCAGTACTTC.